This passage covers 2 T cell receptor beta chains from one sample sequenced in a study of blood T cell repertoires in COVID-19. TCRdb's table, derived via immunoSEQ multiplex PCR, lists solely in-frame clones and lacks some. This table has about 250,000 clones, roughly 80% appearing once. Material: PBMCs or T cells enriched from blood (not recorded which). These receptor sequences come from a man aged 40-49 years who had been exposed to COVID-19.

This clone was seen once. This rearrangement joins TRBV24-1 to TRBJ2-7, with D perhaps matching TRBD2 (6 bases). There are 14 residues in the CDR3. Looked up from germline, CDR1 is KGHDR and CDR2 is SFDVKD. Trimming took off 1 base at V and 6 bases at J, with 12 bases between the two ends. CDR3 in amino acids: CATSDFRRGGEQYF. CDR3 sequence (DNA): TGTGCCACCAGTGATTTTAGGAGGGGTGGCGAGCAGTACTTC.

The V and J genes are TRBV4-1 and TRBJ2-1, with TRBD2 identical over 12 bases. CDR1 MGHRA and CDR2 YSYEKL come from the germline V gene. V was pared by 1 base and J by 6 bases, with 4 bases of the junction left unmatched. The CDR3 sequence is 16 residues long. The CDR3 DNA sequence: TGCGCCAGCAGCCAAGTGTCTAGCGGGAGGGTCAATGAGCAGTTCTTC. Translation: CASSQVSSGRVNEQFF.